Sequencing of this T cell receptor (beta chain) was carried out in a study of blood T cells in healthy people across ages. Total RNA was isolated from each sample in quantities of at least 5 micrograms. This clonotype was found once. Its antigen is currently unknown. The germline V gene has CDR1 ENHRY and CDR2 SYGVKD. The CDR3 extends over 13 amino acids. Between the trimmed V and J ends, which lost 8 bases and 7 bases, there was a span of 15 bases. Study-wide findings and caveats: Those diversity estimates obtained from one million T cells were thought to be underestimates.

A sample-barcoded 5' primer and a J-beta primer mix were used in a second PCR of roughly 6 to 11 cycles. The template-switch adaptor was a 5' adaptor with 12 random nucleotides. It tagged each cDNA molecule. TCRdb called the 5' RACE reads again in MiXCR, with one record for every CDR3 protein. This sample has approximately 830,000 distinct CDR3 sequences, with around two thirds found just once. The receptor was derived from a man aged 25-45 years in good health. The rearrangement joins TRBV10-3 to TRBJ1-5; D gene ambiguous. Sequencing input: blood. The CDR3 DNA sequence: TGTGCCATCCTGGCGGAGGTAGGGCAGCCCCAGCATTTT. Amino acids: CAILAEVGQPQHF.